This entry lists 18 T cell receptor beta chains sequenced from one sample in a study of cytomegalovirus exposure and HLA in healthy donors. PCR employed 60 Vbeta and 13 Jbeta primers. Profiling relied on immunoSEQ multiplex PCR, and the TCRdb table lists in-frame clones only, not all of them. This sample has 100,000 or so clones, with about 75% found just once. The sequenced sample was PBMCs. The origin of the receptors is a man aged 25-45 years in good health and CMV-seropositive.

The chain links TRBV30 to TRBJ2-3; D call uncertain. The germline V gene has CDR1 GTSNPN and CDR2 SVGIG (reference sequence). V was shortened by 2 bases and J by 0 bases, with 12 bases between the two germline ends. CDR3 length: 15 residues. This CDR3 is CAWSIATASTDTQYF. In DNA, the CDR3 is TGTGCCTGGAGTATCGCAACCGCGAGCACAGATACGCAGTATTTT.

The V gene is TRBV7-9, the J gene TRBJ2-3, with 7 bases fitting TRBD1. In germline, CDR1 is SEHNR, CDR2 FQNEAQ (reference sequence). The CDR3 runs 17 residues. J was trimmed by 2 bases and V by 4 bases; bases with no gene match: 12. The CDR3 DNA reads TGTGCCAGCAGCTACAAGACAGGGACGAAGGTCACAGATACGCAGTATTTT. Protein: CASSYKTGTKVTDTQYF.

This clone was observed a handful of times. Written as DNA, the CDR3 is TGTGCCAGCAGCTTGGAGCCTCTCTACGAGCAGTACTTC. Amino acids: CASSLEPLYEQYF. The rearrangement joins TRBV5-6 to TRBJ2-7; D is uncertain. Trimming took off 0 bases at V and 3 bases at J, with 7 bases between the two ends. The germline V gene has CDR1 SGHDT and CDR2 YYEEEE. The CDR3 length is 13 residues.

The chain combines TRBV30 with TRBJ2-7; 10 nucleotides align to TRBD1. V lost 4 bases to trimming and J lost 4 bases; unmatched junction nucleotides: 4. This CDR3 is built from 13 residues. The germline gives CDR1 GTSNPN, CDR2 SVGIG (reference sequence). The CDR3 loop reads CAWNDRGRYEQYF. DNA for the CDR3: TGTGCCTGGAACGACAGGGGGCGTTACGAGCAGTACTTC.

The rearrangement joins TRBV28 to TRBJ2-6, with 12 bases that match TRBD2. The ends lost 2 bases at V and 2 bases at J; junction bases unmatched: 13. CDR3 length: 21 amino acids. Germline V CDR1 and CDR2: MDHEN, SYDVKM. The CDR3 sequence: CASSLGSSGGAGFAGANVLTF. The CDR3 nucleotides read TGTGCCAGCAGTTTAGGGTCTAGCGGGGGGGCGGGTTTCGCTGGGGCCAACGTCCTGACTTTC.

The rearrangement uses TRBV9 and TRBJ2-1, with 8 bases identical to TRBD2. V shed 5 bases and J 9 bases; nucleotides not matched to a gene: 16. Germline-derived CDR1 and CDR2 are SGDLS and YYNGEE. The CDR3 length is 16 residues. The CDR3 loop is CASSSGGPWTVGEQFF. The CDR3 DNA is TGTGCCAGCAGTTCGGGGGGGCCCTGGACGGTAGGTGAGCAGTTCTTC.

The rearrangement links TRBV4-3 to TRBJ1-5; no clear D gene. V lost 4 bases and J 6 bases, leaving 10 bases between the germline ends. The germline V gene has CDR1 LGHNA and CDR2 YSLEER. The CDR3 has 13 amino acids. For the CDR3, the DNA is TGCGCCAGCAGCCCGCTACTAAGTCAGCCCCAGCATTTT. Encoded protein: CASSPLLSQPQHF.

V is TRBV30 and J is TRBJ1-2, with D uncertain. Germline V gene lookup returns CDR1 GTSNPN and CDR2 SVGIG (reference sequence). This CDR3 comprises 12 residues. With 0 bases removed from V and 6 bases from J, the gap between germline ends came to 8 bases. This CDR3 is CAWSVRSDGYTF. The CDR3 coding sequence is TGTGCCTGGAGTGTGAGGTCGGATGGCTACACCTTC.

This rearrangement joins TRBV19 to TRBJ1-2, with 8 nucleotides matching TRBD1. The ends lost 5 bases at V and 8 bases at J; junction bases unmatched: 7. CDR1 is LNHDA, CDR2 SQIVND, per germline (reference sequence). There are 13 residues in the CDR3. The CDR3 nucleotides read TGTGCCAGTAGTTTCGGACAGGGTGGCGGCTACACCTTC. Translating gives CASSFGQGGGYTF. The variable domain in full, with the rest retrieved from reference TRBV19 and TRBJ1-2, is DGGITQSPKYLFRKEGQNVTLSCEQNLNHDAMYWYRQDPGQGLRLIYYSQIVNDFQKGDIAEGYSVSREKKESFPLTVTSAQKNPTAFYLCASSFGQGGGYTFGSGTRLTVV.

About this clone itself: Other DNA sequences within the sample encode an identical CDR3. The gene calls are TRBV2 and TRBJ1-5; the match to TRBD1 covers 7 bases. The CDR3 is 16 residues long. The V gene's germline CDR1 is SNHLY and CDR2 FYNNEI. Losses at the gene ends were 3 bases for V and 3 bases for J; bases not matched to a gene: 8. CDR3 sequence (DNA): TGTGCCAGCAGTGAGGCTTGGACAGGAAACAATCAGCCCCAGCATTTT. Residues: CASSEAWTGNNQPQHF.

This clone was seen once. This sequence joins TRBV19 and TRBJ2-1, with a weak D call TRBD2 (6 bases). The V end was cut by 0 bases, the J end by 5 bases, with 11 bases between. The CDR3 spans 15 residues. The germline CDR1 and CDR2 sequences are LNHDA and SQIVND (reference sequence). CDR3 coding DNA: TGTGCCAGTAGTATAGAGGAGGGAGTGAACAATGAGCAGTTCTTC. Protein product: CASSIEEGVNNEQFF.

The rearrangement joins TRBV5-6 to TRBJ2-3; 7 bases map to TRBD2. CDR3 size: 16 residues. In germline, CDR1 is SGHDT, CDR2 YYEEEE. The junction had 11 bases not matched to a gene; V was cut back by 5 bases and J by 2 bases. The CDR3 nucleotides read TGTGCCAGCAGTTTTCTCGGGGGGATAGCCACAGATACGCAGTATTTT. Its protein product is CASSFLGGIATDTQYF.

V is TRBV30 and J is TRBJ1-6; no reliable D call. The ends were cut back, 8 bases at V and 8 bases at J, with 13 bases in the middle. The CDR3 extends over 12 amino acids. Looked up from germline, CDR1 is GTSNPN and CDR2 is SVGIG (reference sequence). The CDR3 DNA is TGTGCCCTGGAACGGGGTGATTCACCCCTCCACTTT. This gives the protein CALERGDSPLHF. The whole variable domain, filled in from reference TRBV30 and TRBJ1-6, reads SQTIHQWPATLVQPVGSPLSLECTVEGTSNPNLYWYRQAAGRGLQLLFYSVGIGQISSEVPQNLSASRPQDRQFILSSKKLLLSDSGFYLCALERGDSPLHFGNGTRLTVT.

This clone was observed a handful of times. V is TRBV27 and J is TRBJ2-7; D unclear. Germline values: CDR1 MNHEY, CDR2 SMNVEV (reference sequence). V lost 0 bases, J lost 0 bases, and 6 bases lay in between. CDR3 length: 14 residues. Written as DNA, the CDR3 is TGTGCCAGCAGTTTATCCCTACTCTCCTACGAGCAGTACTTC. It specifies CASSLSLLSYEQYF.

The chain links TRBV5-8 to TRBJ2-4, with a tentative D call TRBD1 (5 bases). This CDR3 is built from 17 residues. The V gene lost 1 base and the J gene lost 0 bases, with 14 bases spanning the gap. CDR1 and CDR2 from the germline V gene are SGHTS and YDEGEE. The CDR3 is CASSLRGDNLAKNIQYF. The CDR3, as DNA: TGTGCCAGCAGCTTGAGGGGTGACAACCTAGCCAAAAACATTCAGTACTTC.

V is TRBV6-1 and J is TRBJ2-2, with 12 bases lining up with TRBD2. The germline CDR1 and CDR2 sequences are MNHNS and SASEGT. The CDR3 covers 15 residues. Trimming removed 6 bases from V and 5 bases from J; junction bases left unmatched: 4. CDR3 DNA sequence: TGTGCCAGCAGCCCTAGCGGGGGGGATACCGGGGAGCTGTTTTTT. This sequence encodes CASSPSGGDTGELFF.

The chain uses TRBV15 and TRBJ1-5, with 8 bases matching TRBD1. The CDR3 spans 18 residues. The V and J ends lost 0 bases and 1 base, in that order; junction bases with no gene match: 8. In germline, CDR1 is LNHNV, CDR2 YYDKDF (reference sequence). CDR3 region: CATSRDQTGARSNQPQHF. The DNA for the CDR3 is TGTGCCACCAGCAGAGACCAGACAGGGGCGAGGAGCAATCAGCCCCAGCATTTT.

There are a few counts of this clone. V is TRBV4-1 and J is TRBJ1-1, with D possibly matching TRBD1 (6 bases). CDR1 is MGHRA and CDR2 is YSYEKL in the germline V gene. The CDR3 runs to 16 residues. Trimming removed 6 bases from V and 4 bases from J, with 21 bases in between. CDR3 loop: CASRGRGGIGGTEAFF. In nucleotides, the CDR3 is TGCGCCAGCAGGGGAAGAGGGGGAATTGGAGGCACTGAAGCTTTCTTT.